This TCR beta chain was identified in a study of T cell responses to AZD1222 COVID-19 vaccine. The study's findings and limits: Clonal diversity was possibly underestimated, and white British individuals and females predominated among donors. The peak T cell response came first, and repertoires were sampled only after it. CD4 TCRs covered the whole spike, strongest at regions 160-218 and 743-854. Reportedly, nearly half the spike-specific TCRs target unmutated variant regions.

This CDR3 region has 17 residues. The V gene lost 1 base and the J gene lost 4 bases, with 19 bases spanning the gap. Germline CDR1 is SGHAT and CDR2 is FQNNGV. The protocol was immunoSEQ multiplex PCR, while the TCRdb copy is restricted to in-frame clones and leaves out a portion. The repertoire consists of 100,000 to 150,000 clones, with 80% to 90% occurring once and the leading ten covering about 7.8%. To note about this clone: Its antigen remains unknown.

The V call is TRBV11-2, the J call TRBJ2-5; D might be TRBD1 or TRBD2, each matching 6 bases. The sequence derives from an adult in good health. Sequences were derived from peripheral blood, sampled on day 0 of AZD1222 vaccination. The CDR3 bases are TGTGCCAGCAGCTTAGTCTACGACGGGGGCTGGGGAGAGACCCAGTACTTC. The encoded protein is CASSLVYDGGWGETQYF.